This T cell receptor beta chain was identified in a study of cytomegalovirus exposure and HLA in healthy donors. As for the study in general: The approximately 120 validation repertoires were produced on the same platform as the roughly 690 repertoires of the first cohort. This was reported in a later analysis.

Some clones are missing from TCRdb's copy, which holds only in-frame ones; the method was immunoSEQ multiplex PCR. The table has fewer than 200,000 clones, about nine tenths seen once. The V end was cut by 0 bases, the J end by 9 bases, with 10 bases between. Germline V gives CDR1 SGHNT, CDR2 YYREEE (reference sequence). The CDR3 runs 14 residues. This TCR was sampled from a woman aged 30 to 39 in good health and CMV-seronegative. The rearrangement joins TRBV5-4 to TRBJ1-6; tentatively, D is TRBD1 (6 bases). The sample comprised PBMCs. The DNA of the CDR3 is TGTGCCAGCAGCTTGGTGGGGGACATTTCACCCCTCCACTTT. This encodes CASSLVGDISPLHF.